The 6 T cell receptor beta chains listed next were all sequenced from one sample in a study of PD-1 blockade in classical Hodgkin lymphoma. Patients all relapsed after autologous stem cell transplantation, and there was variation in brentuximab vedotin exposure. Sequencing used immunoSEQ multiplex PCR; TCRdb keeps in-frame clones, though not all of them. This sample yields 45,000 to 55,000 clones, of which roughly 80% are seen a single time; roughly 15% belongs to the top ten. Sequences were derived from peripheral blood mononuclear cells (PBMCs), sampled at baseline. Source of these receptors: a human donor with classical Hodgkin lymphoma.

For the CDR3, the DNA is TGTGCCAGCAGCCCAAGACTAGCGGGCCCCGAGGGCACAGATACGCAGTATTTT. Residues: CASSPRLAGPEGTDTQYF. The chain recombines TRBV11-3 with TRBJ2-3; 10 bases fit TRBD2. Germline assignment: CDR1 SGHNT and CDR2 YENEEA. This CDR3 comprises 18 residues. The trim removed 5 bases at V and 1 base at J, leaving 12 bases unmatched.

This chain uses TRBV18 with TRBJ2-3; D is unresolved. The germline V gene encodes CDR1 KGHSH and CDR2 LQKENI. Trimming left V 8 bases short and J 4 bases short, with 10 bases between. The CDR3 has 12 amino acids. For the CDR3, the DNA is TGTGCCAGCGCCAGTGAGGCAGATACGCAGTATTTT. This translates into CASASEADTQYF.

V gene TRBV18 combines with J gene TRBJ2-3; D is undetermined. Germline lookup yields CDR1 KGHSH and CDR2 LQKENI. This CDR3 comprises 18 residues. Trimming took off 3 bases at V and 0 bases at J, with 19 bases between the two ends. Here the CDR3 reads CASSPMLVISDSTDTQYF. For the CDR3, the DNA is TGTGCCAGCTCACCTATGTTAGTGATTTCCGATAGCACAGATACGCAGTATTTT.

The chain is built from TRBV7-8 and TRBJ1-2; maybe TRBD1 (6 bases). The CDR3 runs to 13 residues. CDR1 SGHVS and CDR2 FQNEAQ come from the germline V gene. V was clipped by 5 bases and J by 7 bases, with 14 bases between them. CDR3 in amino acids: CASSRPRGLGYTF. CDR3 DNA: TGTGCCAGCAGCCGACCGCGGGGGCTTGGCTACACCTTC.

The chain joins TRBV2 to TRBJ1-2, with D tentatively TRBD1 (6 bases). Germline lookup yields CDR1 SNHLY and CDR2 FYNNEI. Deletions cut 8 bases from V and 4 bases from J, with 11 bases between. The CDR3 has 12 residues. The CDR3 spells CASSTGLYGYTF. As DNA, the CDR3 is TGTGCCAGCTCGACAGGACTCTATGGCTACACCTTC.

The V call is TRBV4-3, the J call TRBJ2-1; 7 bases match TRBD2. The germline V gene encodes CDR1 LGHNA and CDR2 YSLEER. Germline trimming cut 0 bases from V and 7 bases from J; bases unmatched to any gene: 9. The CDR3 extends over 16 amino acids. CDR3 coding DNA: TGCGCCAGCAGCCAAGATCGGGGCGGGAGAGGTAATGAGCAGTTCTTC. Translation gives CASSQDRGGRGNEQFF.